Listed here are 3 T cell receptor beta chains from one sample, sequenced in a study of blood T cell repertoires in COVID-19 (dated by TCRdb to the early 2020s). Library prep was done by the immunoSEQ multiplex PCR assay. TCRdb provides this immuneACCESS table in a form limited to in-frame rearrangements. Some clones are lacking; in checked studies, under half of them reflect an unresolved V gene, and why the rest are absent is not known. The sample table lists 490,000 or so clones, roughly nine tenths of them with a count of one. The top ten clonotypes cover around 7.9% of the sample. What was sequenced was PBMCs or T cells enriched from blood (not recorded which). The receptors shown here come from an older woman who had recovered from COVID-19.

The CDR3 region is CAISDGQGAFGELFF. The CDR3, as DNA: TGTGCCATCAGTGACGGACAGGGGGCGTTTGGGGAGCTGTTTTTT. The genes are TRBV10-3 and TRBJ2-2; 11 bases map to TRBD1. The CDR3 has 15 amino acids. V trimming: 3 bases; J trimming: 8 bases; junction bases outside the gene matches: 5. CDR1 ENHRY and CDR2 SYGVKD come from the germline V gene.

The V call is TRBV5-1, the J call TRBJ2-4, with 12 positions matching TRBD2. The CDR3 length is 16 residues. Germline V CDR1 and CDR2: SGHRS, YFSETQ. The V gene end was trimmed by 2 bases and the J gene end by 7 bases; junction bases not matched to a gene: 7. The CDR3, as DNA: TGCGCCAGCAGCTTTCTCCCTAGCGGGGGGGCGAACATTCAGTACTTC. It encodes CASSFLPSGGANIQYF.

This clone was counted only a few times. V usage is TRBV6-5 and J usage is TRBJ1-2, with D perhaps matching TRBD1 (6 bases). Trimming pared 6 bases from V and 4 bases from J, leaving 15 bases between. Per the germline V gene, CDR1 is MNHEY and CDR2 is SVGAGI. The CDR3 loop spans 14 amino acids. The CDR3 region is CASRYRGGPYGYTF. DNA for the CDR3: TGTGCCAGCAGGTACCGAGGGGGACCCTATGGCTACACCTTC.